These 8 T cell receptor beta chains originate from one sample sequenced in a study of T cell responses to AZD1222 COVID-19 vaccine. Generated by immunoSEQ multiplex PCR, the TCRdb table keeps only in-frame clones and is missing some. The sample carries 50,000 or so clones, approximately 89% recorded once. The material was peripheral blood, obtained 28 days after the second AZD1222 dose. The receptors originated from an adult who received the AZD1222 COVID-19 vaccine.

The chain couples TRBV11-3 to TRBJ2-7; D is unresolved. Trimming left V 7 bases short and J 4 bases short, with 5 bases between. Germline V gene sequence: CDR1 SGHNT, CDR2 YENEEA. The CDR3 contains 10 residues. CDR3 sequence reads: CASIGYEQYF. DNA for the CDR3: TGTGCCAGCATTGGATACGAGCAGTACTTC.

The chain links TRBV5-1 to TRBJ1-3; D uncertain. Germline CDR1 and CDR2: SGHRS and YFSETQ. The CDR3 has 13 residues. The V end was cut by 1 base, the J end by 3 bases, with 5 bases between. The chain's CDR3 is CASSLSGGNTIYF. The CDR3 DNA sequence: TGCGCCAGCAGCTTGTCAGGTGGAAACACCATATATTTT.

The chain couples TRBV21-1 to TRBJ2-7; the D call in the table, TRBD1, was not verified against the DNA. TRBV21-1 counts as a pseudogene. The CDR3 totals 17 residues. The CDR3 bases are TGTGCCAGCAGCAAAGAAAGCGGGGACAGGACCTCCTACGAGCAGTACTTC. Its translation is CASSKESGDRTSYEQYF.

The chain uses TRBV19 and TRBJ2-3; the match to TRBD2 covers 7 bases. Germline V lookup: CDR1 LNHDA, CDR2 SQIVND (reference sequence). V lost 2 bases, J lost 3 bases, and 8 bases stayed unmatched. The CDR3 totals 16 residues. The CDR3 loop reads CASSIPTSAQTDTQYF. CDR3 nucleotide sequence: TGTGCCAGTAGTATACCAACTAGCGCACAGACAGATACGCAGTATTTT.

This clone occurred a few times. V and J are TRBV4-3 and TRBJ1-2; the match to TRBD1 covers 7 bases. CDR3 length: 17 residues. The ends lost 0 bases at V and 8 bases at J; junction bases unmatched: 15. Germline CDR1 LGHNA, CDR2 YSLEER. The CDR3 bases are TGCGCCAGCAGCCAAGACCCAGTCTCCGGCAGGGGGTCCGGCTACACCTTC. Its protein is CASSQDPVSGRGSGYTF.

CDR3 nucleotides: TGCGCCAGCAGCATCCCGGGGGGGGCGGAAGGCTACACCTTC. It specifies CASSIPGGAEGYTF. The chain carries TRBV5-1 and TRBJ1-2; D may be TRBD1 (6 bases). With 4 bases removed from V and 8 bases from J, the gap between germline ends came to 18 bases. Looked up from germline, CDR1 is SGHRS and CDR2 is YFSETQ. This CDR3 is built from 14 residues.

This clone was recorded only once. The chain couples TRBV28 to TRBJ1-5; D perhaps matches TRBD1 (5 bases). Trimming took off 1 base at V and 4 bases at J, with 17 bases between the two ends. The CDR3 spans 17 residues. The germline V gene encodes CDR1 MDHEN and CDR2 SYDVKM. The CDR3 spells CASSLLGLRAGNQPQHF. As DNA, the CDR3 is TGTGCCAGCAGTTTATTGGGGCTCAGGGCTGGGAATCAGCCCCAGCATTTT.

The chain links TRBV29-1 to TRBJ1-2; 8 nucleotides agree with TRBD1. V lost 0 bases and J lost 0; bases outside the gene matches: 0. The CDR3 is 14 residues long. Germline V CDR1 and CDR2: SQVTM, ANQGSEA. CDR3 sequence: CSVEEDRANYGYTF. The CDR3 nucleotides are TGCAGCGTTGAAGAGGACAGGGCTAACTATGGCTACACCTTC.